A selection of T cell receptor beta chains follows, all from one sample in a study of post-analysis software for immune sequencing data. TCRdb independently ran MiXCR on the PCR reads; one entry per CDR3 protein. Among hundreds of thousands of distinct CDR3 sequences listed, under 70% were seen once. The sample comprised blood. The receptors originated from a girl between 10 and 17 years old with multiple sclerosis. Both conserved end residues are part of each CDR3. The order of the fields is V gene, J gene, D gene, clone size, CDR3 DNA, CDR3 protein. The D gene is left open where the match is weak. The listing skips clone size in some rows; elsewhere it reads once, few, many or a size class.

TRBV15,TRBJ2-1,-,few,TGTGCCACCAGCAGAGATCCTGGGAATGAGCAGTTCTTC,CATSRDPGNEQFF
TRBV7-3,TRBJ1-6,TRBD1,once,TGTGCCAGCAGCTTAGGAGGGACAGGGCATTCACCCCTCCACTTT,CASSLGGTGHSPLHF
TRBV6-6,TRBJ1-4,TRBD1,-,TGTGCCAGCAGCCGTGGACAGGGGGCCAATGAAAAACTGTTTTTT,CASSRGQGANEKLFF
TRBV29-1,TRBJ1-2,-,few,TGCAGCGTTGAGACGGACAGAACTAACTATGGCTACACCTTC,CSVETDRTNYGYTF
TRBV29-1,TRBJ2-3,TRBD2,few,TGCAGCGCCCGAATCCCGACTAGCGGGAGGCCGGATACGCAGTATTTT,CSARIPTSGRPDTQYF
TRBV9,TRBJ2-7,-,-,TGTGCCAGCAGCCGCTCCCACGCCGGCGGGGTCTCCTACGAGCAGTACTTC,CASSRSHAGGVSYEQYF
TRBV2,TRBJ2-7,-,-,TGTGCCAGCAGTGCTGAACTCACCTACGAGCAGTACTTC,CASSAELTYEQYF
TRBV24-1,TRBJ2-2,-,-,TGTGCCACCAGCGATCAGAACACCGGGGAGCTGTTTTTT,CATSDQNTGELFF
TRBV5-6,TRBJ2-1,-,-,TGTGCCAGCAGGTTCATAGACGCGCCCACCGGTGAGCAGTTCTTC,CASRFIDAPTGEQFF
TRBV20-1,TRBJ2-4,TRBD1,-,TGCAGTGCTCCACCGACAGGGGCACTAGCCAAAAACATTCAGTACTTC,CSAPPTGALAKNIQYF
TRBV7-2,TRBJ2-7,-,-,TGTGCCAGCAGCTTAGTAGGGGGGGGTCTTGGTTTTCCCGAGCAGTACTTC,CASSLVGGGLGFPEQYF
TRBV6-5,TRBJ2-1,-,-,TGTGCCAGCAGTTACTCACATAACCCGACTCAGTTCTTC,CASSYSHNPTQFF
TRBV9,TRBJ1-2,-,-,TGTGCCAGCAGCGCGTCATATACAGGAGGCGGCTACACCTTC,CASSASYTGGGYTF
TRBV9,TRBJ1-2,-,-,TGTGCCAGCAGCGTAGATGGGGCCCGCAACTATGGCTACACCTTC,CASSVDGARNYGYTF
TRBV10-3,TRBJ1-1,-,-,TGTGCCATCAGCCCGGGCAACACTGAAGCTTTCTTT,CAISPGNTEAFF
TRBV5-5,TRBJ2-5,-,-,TGTGCCAGCAGCTCGAGCGGCGGATTCCAAGAGACCCAGTACTTC,CASSSSGGFQETQYF
TRBV6-5,TRBJ2-7,-,few,TGTGCCAGCTGGGGCAGGGCCTCCTACGAGCAGTACTTC,CASWGRASYEQYF
TRBV20-1,TRBJ2-5,-,few,TGCAGTGCTGAGACGAGGAGTCAAGAGACCCAGTACTTC,CSAETRSQETQYF
TRBV20-1,TRBJ2-7,-,-,TGCAGTGCTGAATCCTCACCACACTCCTACGAGCAGTACTTC,CSAESSPHSYEQYF
TRBV12-3/TRBV12-4,TRBJ1-2,-,-,TGTGCCAGCAGTTTTAGTACGCATGGCTACACCTTC,CASSFSTHGYTF
TRBV10-3,TRBJ1-1,TRBD1,-,TGTGCCATCAGTTACCGGGACAGGGGGCCGAACACTGAAGCTTTCTTT,CAISYRDRGPNTEAFF
TRBV7-9,TRBJ1-1,-,few,TGTGCCAGCAGCTTAGTCGGGCGCGGGGACACTGAAGCTTTCTTT,CASSLVGRGDTEAFF
TRBV25-1,TRBJ2-7,TRBD2,few,TGTGCCAGCAGCCGGGAGGGGCAAACATACGAGCAGTACTTC,CASSREGQTYEQYF
TRBV12-3/TRBV12-4,TRBJ2-5,-,-,TGTGCCAGCAGTTTACTTAGGGGCGCGGAGACCCAGTACTTC,CASSLLRGAETQYF
TRBV11-3,TRBJ1-1,TRBD1,-,TGTGCCAGCAGCATGGACAGGCTGAACACTGAAGCTTTCTTT,CASSMDRLNTEAFF
TRBV3-1,TRBJ2-1,TRBD2,-,TGTGCCAGCCGAGCGGGGGCCAGCCCCTACAATGAGCAGTTCTTC,CASRAGASPYNEQFF
TRBV20-1,TRBJ2-5,-,few,TGCAGTGCTAGAGATCAAGAGCAAGAGACCCAGTACTTC,CSARDQEQETQYF
TRBV6-5,TRBJ2-5,-,-,TGCGCCAGCAGAGAGCCGGGGACGGAGACCCAGTACTTC,CASREPGTETQYF
TRBV12-3/TRBV12-4,TRBJ2-7,-,few,TGTGCCAGCAGCTGGGGGGGCGGCCTCTACGAGCAGTACTTC,CASSWGGGLYEQYF
TRBV20-1,TRBJ2-1,TRBD2,few,TGCAGTTCTGGGCGGGAGGATGAGCAGTTCTTC,CSSGREDEQFF
TRBV14,TRBJ1-2,-,once,TGTGCCAGCAGCCAAGGTACGGCCGGCGGCTACACCTTC,CASSQGTAGGYTF
TRBV20-1,TRBJ2-1,TRBD2,-,TGCAGTGCTGTCCCCCTAGCGGCCCCCAAGAATGAGCAGTTCTTC,CSAVPLAAPKNEQFF
TRBV5-1,TRBJ2-1,TRBD2,-,TGCGCCAGCCGCCGGTGGGGGACTAGCGACTACAATGAGCAGTTCTTC,CASRRWGTSDYNEQFF
TRBV9,TRBJ1-2,-,-,TGTGCCAGCAGCGTTCCGGACAGAGCTAACTATGGCTACACCTTC,CASSVPDRANYGYTF
TRBV20-1,TRBJ2-2,-,few,TGCAGTGCCCGCGGGGCCGGGGAGCTGTTTTTT,CSARGAGELFF
TRBV7-9,TRBJ1-2,TRBD1,once,TGTGCCAGCAGCGCGGTTCCGGGACAGCCCTCCGGCTACACCTTC,CASSAVPGQPSGYTF
TRBV20-1,TRBJ2-7,TRBD2,few,TGCAGTGCAGCGGGGACGCCCTACGAGCAGTACTTC,CSAAGTPYEQYF
TRBV29-1,TRBJ1-2,-,-,TGCAGCGTACAACAGGGAAGACCTAACTATGGCTACACCTTC,CSVQQGRPNYGYTF
TRBV20-1,TRBJ2-7,TRBD2,-,TGCAGTGCCAGACGGACTAGCGGCGGATACGAGCAGTACTTC,CSARRTSGGYEQYF
TRBV9,TRBJ2-1,TRBD2,-,TGTGCCAGCAGCATCCGGGACTACAGCTCCTACAATGAGCAGTTCTTC,CASSIRDYSSYNEQFF
TRBV12-3/TRBV12-4,TRBJ2-1,-,-,TGTGCCAGCAGCCCTTTGCGAGCTACCTACAATGAGCAGTTCTTC,CASSPLRATYNEQFF
TRBV7-3,TRBJ2-1,-,-,TGTGCCAGCAGCTTTATGCAAGAGGGAGACAATGAGCAGTTCTTC,CASSFMQEGDNEQFF
TRBV20-1,TRBJ2-5,TRBD2,-,TGCAGTGCTAGAGGGGGGACTAGCGGGGAGACCCAGTACTTC,CSARGGTSGETQYF
TRBV5-1,TRBJ1-2,TRBD1,-,TGCGCCAGCAGCTTGATGACAGGGAGCCATGGCTACACCTTC,CASSLMTGSHGYTF
TRBV29-1,TRBJ2-1,-,-,TGCAGCGTAAAGGGCTCCTACAATGAGCAGTTCTTC,CSVKGSYNEQFF
TRBV12-3/TRBV12-4,TRBJ1-6,-,-,TGTGCCAGCAGGATACAGGAGGGTTCACCCCTCCACTTT,CASRIQEGSPLHF
TRBV5-1,TRBJ2-7,TRBD1,-,TGCGCCAGCAGCTTGGAGAACAGGGGGTTGGCCGAGCAGTACTTC,CASSLENRGLAEQYF
TRBV12-5,TRBJ2-1,TRBD1,once,TGTGCTAGTGGTTTGTCAGGGGGCTCCTACAATGAGCAGTTCTTC,CASGLSGGSYNEQFF
TRBV20-1,TRBJ1-1,-,-,TGCAGTGCTAGCTCCCCAGGGACGAACACTGAAGCTTTCTTT,CSASSPGTNTEAFF
TRBV5-1,TRBJ2-1,TRBD1,-,TGCGCCAGCAGCTTGTGGACAGGGGGTAAAAACAATGAGCAGTTCTTC,CASSLWTGGKNNEQFF
TRBV20-1,TRBJ1-2,-,-,TGCAGTGCTAGAGTCCATAGACAGGATAGAGGGGGGGACTATGGCTACACCTTC,CSARVHRQDRGGDYGYTF
TRBV5-1,TRBJ1-6,-,-,TGCGCCAGCAGCTTGAGCGTTACGGATTCACCCCTCCACTTT,CASSLSVTDSPLHF
TRBV7-6,TRBJ2-1,-,-,TGTGCCAGCAGCTTGAGGGGGGTTGGCTACGAGCAGTTCTTC,CASSLRGVGYEQFF
TRBV20-1,TRBJ2-4,-,-,TGCAGTGCTAGAAGGTCAGAACTAGCCAAAAACATTCAGTACTTC,CSARRSELAKNIQYF